Below are 26 T cell receptor beta chains sequenced from a single sample in a study of blood T cell repertoires in COVID-19. Measured with immunoSEQ multiplex PCR; TCRdb has only the in-frame clones, and not every one. The sample holds some 390,000 clones, around 87% seen once. Sequences were obtained from peripheral blood. The source is a woman in her sixties or seventies with COVID-19, enrolled during active disease.

CDR3 coding DNA: TGTGCCAGCAGCACAAGGACAGGTTATGGCTACACCTTC. This encodes CASSTRTGYGYTF. The chain recombines TRBV7-2 with TRBJ1-2; 7 bases are shared with TRBD1. This CDR3 is 13 amino acids long. Germline V gives CDR1 SGHTA, CDR2 FQGNSA. The V and J ends lost 5 bases and 5 bases, in that order; junction bases with no gene match: 5.

The gene calls are TRBV19 and TRBJ2-3; 10 bases fit TRBD1. The germline CDR1 and CDR2 sequences are LNHDA and SQIVND (reference sequence). V was pared by 10 bases and J by 0 bases, with 7 bases of the junction left unmatched. This CDR3 spans 15 amino acids. Here the CDR3 reads CATSPGQGSTDTQYF. The CDR3 region has the DNA TGTGCCACCTCTCCGGGACAGGGGAGCACAGATACGCAGTATTTT.

This chain connects TRBV6-5 to TRBJ1-5; no firm D call. The V gene's germline CDR1 is MNHEY and CDR2 SVGAGI. With 2 bases removed from V and 4 bases from J, the gap between germline ends came to 6 bases. CDR3 size: 13 residues. CDR3 DNA: TGTGCCAGCAGTTACGGTGAGAATCAGCCCCAGCATTTT. The encoded protein is CASSYGENQPQHF.

This chain uses TRBV21-1 with TRBJ2-6; whether TRBD1, the table's D call, matches the DNA was not checked. TRBV21-1 is a known pseudogene. The CDR3 extends over 16 amino acids. The CDR3 loop is CARGTGAFSGANVLTF. In nucleotides, the CDR3 is TGTGCCAGGGGGACAGGGGCCTTCTCTGGGGCCAACGTCCTGACTTTC.

V is TRBV27 and J is TRBJ1-4; 7 bases are a match to TRBD1. The germline gives CDR1 MNHEY, CDR2 SMNVEV (reference sequence). The CDR3 runs to 14 residues. The V gene end was trimmed by 6 bases and the J gene end by 7 bases; junction bases not matched to a gene: 8. The CDR3 DNA reads as TGTGCCAGCAGAAAAGGGGGCCCAGGTGAAAAACTGTTTTTT. This codes for CASRKGGPGEKLFF.

The chain links TRBV7-2 to TRBJ2-5; D is perhaps TRBD2 (5 bases). In germline, CDR1 is SGHTA, CDR2 FQGNSA. V gave up 3 bases and J gave up 3 bases, with 8 bases separating them. The length of the CDR3 is 13 residues. The CDR3, as DNA: TGTGCCAGCAGCTTGTTGCGGGAAGAGACCCAGTACTTC. This sequence encodes CASSLLREETQYF.

The chain combines TRBV9 with TRBJ2-7; D is perhaps TRBD1 (5 bases). CDR3 length equals 15 residues. Trimming took off 4 bases at V and 2 bases at J, with 16 bases between the two ends. Germline lookup yields CDR1 SGDLS and CDR2 YYNGEE. CDR3 sequence (DNA): TGTGCCAGCAGCCCACCGTTGGGGCAGCCCTACGAGCAGTACTTC. Residues: CASSPPLGQPYEQYF.

V usage is TRBV5-1 and J usage is TRBJ2-3; D is unresolved. The V gene's germline CDR1 is SGHRS and CDR2 YFSETQ. Trimming took off 0 bases at V and 6 bases at J, with 5 bases between the two ends. This CDR3 is 12 amino acids long. CDR3 protein: CASSLELDTQYF. CDR3 nucleotide sequence: TGCGCCAGCAGCTTGGAGCTGGATACGCAGTATTTT.

The chain is built from TRBV27 and TRBJ2-2; unclear D gene. Germline V gives CDR1 MNHEY, CDR2 SMNVEV (reference sequence). The CDR3 spans 12 residues. Trimming took off 3 bases at V and 7 bases at J, with 6 bases between the two ends. CDR3 sequence (DNA): TGTGCCAGCAGTTTTATCGGCGGGGAGCTGTTTTTT. Translated, it gives CASSFIGGELFF.

The chain joins TRBV5-1 to TRBJ1-5, with D tentatively TRBD1 (5 bases). The V gene lost 1 base and the J gene lost 4 bases, with 18 bases spanning the gap. Germline V gene sequence: CDR1 SGHRS, CDR2 YFSETQ. CDR3 length equals 17 residues. CDR3 DNA: TGCGCCAGCAGCTTGATTTGCAGGGAATCATTTAATCAGCCCCAGCATTTT. Translating it yields CASSLICRESFNQPQHF.

The table lists this clone with a count of one. This chain uses TRBV4-1 with TRBJ2-3; 8 bases map to TRBD1. There are 15 residues in the CDR3. V lost 6 bases and J lost 1; bases outside the gene matches: 6. Germline V gives CDR1 MGHRA, CDR2 YSYEKL. The CDR3 sequence is CASSLTGGRTDTQYF. For the CDR3, the DNA is TGCGCCAGCAGTCTCACAGGGGGTCGCACAGATACGCAGTATTTT.

The rearrangement joins TRBV15 to TRBJ2-2, with D possibly TRBD2 on 6 matching bases. Germline-derived CDR1 and CDR2 are LNHNV and YYDKDF (reference sequence). The CDR3 runs 19 residues. The V gene lost 0 bases and the J gene lost 2 bases, with 19 bases spanning the gap. This CDR3 reads CATSRDGGPSRSNTGELFF. The DNA of the CDR3 is TGTGCCACCAGCAGAGATGGAGGGCCCTCTCGTAGCAACACCGGGGAGCTGTTTTTT.

The CDR3: CASSRYPNTEAFF. CDR3 nucleotide sequence: TGTGCCAGCAGCCGGTATCCGAACACTGAAGCTTTCTTT. This chain joins TRBV7-8 and TRBJ1-1; no clear D gene. This CDR3 is built from 13 residues. The germline V gene encodes CDR1 SGHVS and CDR2 FQNEAQ. Trimming cost V 5 bases and J 1 base, with 8 bases left between them. Based on the CDR3 plus reference TRBV7-8 and TRBJ1-1, the full variable domain is GAGVSQSPRYKVAKRGQDVALRCDPISGHVSLFWYQQALGQGPEFLTYFQNEAQLDKSGLPSDRFFAERPEGSVSTLKIQRTQQEDSAVYLCASSRYPNTEAFFGQGTRLTVV.

The table lists this clone with a few counts. The J gene is TRBJ1-3, the V gene TRBV18; D remains unclear. CDR3 length equals 19 residues. V lost 0 bases and J 0 bases, leaving 18 bases between the germline ends. Germline lookup yields CDR1 KGHSH and CDR2 LQKENI. Here the CDR3 reads CASSPPVVTVYSSGNTIYF. The CDR3 nucleotides are TGTGCCAGCTCACCACCGGTCGTAACAGTCTACTCCTCTGGAAACACCATATATTTT.

The chain is built from TRBV18 and TRBJ2-1; 9 bases map to TRBD2. The junction had 6 bases not matched to a gene; V was cut back by 3 bases and J by 6 bases. This CDR3 contains 15 residues. Germline-derived CDR1 and CDR2 are KGHSH and LQKENI. In DNA form, the CDR3 reads TGTGCCAGCTCACCGGCGGGGGGGCCTTTCAATGAGCAGTTCTTC. Its protein is CASSPAGGPFNEQFF. Full variable domain (rest looked up from reference TRBV18 and TRBJ2-1): NAGVMQNPRHLVRRRGQEARLRCSPMKGHSHVYWYRQLPEEGLKFMVYLQKENIIDESGMPKERFSAEFPKEGPSILRIQQVVRGDSAAYFCASSPAGGPFNEQFFGPGTRLTVL.

With respect to this clone: Its ends do not fully match the called genes, so a read error is possible. The chain is built from TRBV7-2 and TRBJ1-1, with TRBD1 matching over 8 bases. The CDR3 totals 15 residues. Germline lookup yields CDR1 SGHTA and CDR2 FQGNSA. The CDR3, as DNA: TGTGCCAGCGGCTTGTGGGGACAGGCGAACACTGAAGCTTTCTTT. This encodes CASGLWGQANTEAFF.

This sequence joins TRBV19 and TRBJ1-2; unclear D gene. From germline, CDR1 is LNHDA and CDR2 SQIVND (reference sequence). V gave up 7 bases and J gave up 4 bases, with 10 bases separating them. The CDR3 sequence is 12 residues long. The CDR3 DNA reads TGTGCCAGTACCTCTCGGGTCTATGGCTACACCTTC. Translation gives CASTSRVYGYTF.

This clone was detected many times. This chain joins TRBV6-5 and TRBJ1-2; the match to TRBD1 covers 8 bases. The CDR3 is made up of 14 amino acids. Germline CDR1 MNHEY, CDR2 SVGAGI. V was pared by 4 bases and J by 7 bases, with 8 bases of the junction left unmatched. This CDR3 reads CASSLRTGQGGYTF. The CDR3, as DNA: TGTGCCAGCAGTTTGCGGACAGGGCAGGGTGGCTACACCTTC.

Ten or more counts support this clone. This chain links TRBV19 with TRBJ2-1; 12 bases match TRBD2. Germline V gene data show CDR1 as LNHDA and CDR2 as SQIVND (reference sequence). The CDR3 consists of 14 residues. Unmatched junction bases numbered 2, after V lost 1 base and J lost 10 bases. The CDR3 loop reads CASSIGGLAGEQFF. The DNA of the CDR3 is TGTGCCAGTAGTATAGGGGGACTAGCGGGCGAGCAGTTCTTC.

The genes are TRBV19 and TRBJ1-5; 9 bases are shared with TRBD1. Trimming cost V 7 bases and J 6 bases; bases outside gene matches: 10. CDR1 is LNHDA, CDR2 SQIVND, per germline (reference sequence). There are 15 residues in the CDR3. The CDR3 DNA reads TGTGCCAGTAAAACAGGGGGCCACTTAAGTCAGCCCCAGCATTTT. This encodes CASKTGGHLSQPQHF.

The genes are TRBV18 and TRBJ1-4, with 8 bases matching TRBD1. The ends lost 0 bases at V and 7 bases at J; junction bases unmatched: 7. The CDR3 sequence is 16 residues long. Germline V lookup: CDR1 KGHSH, CDR2 LQKENI. DNA for the CDR3: TGTGCCAGCTCACCACCGCGACAGGGGTTGAGTGAAAAACTGTTTTTT. Protein: CASSPPRQGLSEKLFF.

The chain joins TRBV28 to TRBJ2-7, with TRBD1 matching 7 bases. V was pared by 2 bases and J by 0 bases, with 10 bases of the junction left unmatched. The length of the CDR3 is 17 residues. Germline CDR1 and CDR2: MDHEN and SYDVKM. The CDR3 reads CASSLRAGGPSSYEQYF. The CDR3 nucleotides are TGTGCCAGCAGTTTACGGGCAGGGGGACCGAGCTCCTACGAGCAGTACTTC.

The V call is TRBV13, the J call TRBJ2-7; 10 bases line up with TRBD2. The trim removed 6 bases at V and 5 bases at J, leaving 7 bases unmatched. The germline gives CDR1 PRHDT, CDR2 FYEKMQ (reference sequence). The CDR3 contains 14 residues. This CDR3 is CASRLTSGENEQYF. The CDR3 DNA is TGTGCCAGCAGACTAACTAGCGGGGAGAACGAGCAGTACTTC.

The chain joins TRBV19 to TRBJ1-4, with 7 bases identical to TRBD1. Germline CDR1 is LNHDA and CDR2 is SQIVND (reference sequence). The CDR3 contains 14 residues. V dropped 5 bases and J dropped 8; count of bases not matched to a gene: 8. The CDR3 reads CASSSRRGREKLFF. CDR3 bases: TGTGCCAGTAGTTCGCGGAGGGGGCGGGAAAAACTGTTTTTT.

V gene TRBV19 combines with J gene TRBJ1-1; no clear D. V was trimmed by 5 bases and J by 1 base, leaving 14 bases between them. Germline-derived CDR1 and CDR2 are LNHDA and SQIVND (reference sequence). This CDR3 spans 15 amino acids. The CDR3 region has the DNA TGTGCCAGTAGTTCCCAGGTGAACAAGAACACTGAAGCTTTCTTT. This encodes CASSSQVNKNTEAFF.

The chain recombines TRBV5-1 with TRBJ2-7; 7 bases are a match to TRBD2. J gave up 1 base and V 4 bases, and 8 bases lay outside the gene matches. CDR1 is SGHRS and CDR2 is YFSETQ in the germline V gene. The CDR3 loop spans 15 amino acids. CDR3 in amino acids: CASSPRGDYSYEQYF. The CDR3, as DNA: TGCGCCAGCAGCCCTCGGGGGGATTATTCCTACGAGCAGTACTTC.